Listed below are T cell receptor beta chains from one sample, sequenced in a study of identical twins. TCRdb itself ran the 5' RACE reads through MiXCR, one entry per CDR3 protein. Here the sample spans hundreds of thousands of distinct CDR3 sequences, roughly 18% being singletons. These data also featured in a second study, about T cells expressing NK-cell markers.

Sequencing was carried out using PBMCs. Receptors were obtained from a woman younger than 30 in good health. Each CDR3 is given with its conserved first and last residue. D genes are given only for firm matches. Where a row states a size, it is once, few, many or the class of an expanded clone; other rows omit it.

clone size,V gene,D gene,J gene,CDR3 DNA,CDR3 protein
few,TRBV11-2,TRBD2,TRBJ2-3,TGTGCCAGCAGCTCAATTAGCGGGGGGGACACAGATACGCAGTATTTT,CASSSISGGDTDTQYF
many,TRBV29-1,-,TRBJ2-2,TGCAGCGTTGAGACTAATCTGAACACCGGGGAGCTGTTTTTT,CSVETNLNTGELFF
-,TRBV18,TRBD1,TRBJ2-5,TGTGCCAGCTCACCCCCGGTCAGGGGGTCGACCAAGACCCAGTACTTC,CASSPPVRGSTKTQYF
few,TRBV9,-,TRBJ2-1,TGTGCCAGCAGCGTAGGGGGAAGGACAGTATACAATGAGCAGTTCTTC,CASSVGGRTVYNEQFF
few,TRBV5-5,-,TRBJ2-3,TGTGCCAGCAGCCGCCCCCGCCCCGCTAGCACAGATACGCAGTATTTT,CASSRPRPASTDTQYF
-,TRBV11-2,-,TRBJ2-1,TGTGCCAGCAGCTTAGGGGTTGGCCCCTCTTACAATGAGCAGTTCTTC,CASSLGVGPSYNEQFF
many,TRBV5-1,TRBD1,TRBJ1-4,TGCGCCAGCAGCCGGGACAGGGCGGATGAAAAACTGTTTTTT,CASSRDRADEKLFF
-,TRBV20-1,-,TRBJ2-7,TGCAGTGCTAGAGCACCGGTCGACGAGCAGTACTTC,CSARAPVDEQYF
-,TRBV11-3,-,TRBJ2-1,TGTGCCAGCAGCTTGAGTGTCGACGGGGCCCACAATGAGCAGTTCTTC,CASSLSVDGAHNEQFF
many,TRBV12-3/TRBV12-4,-,TRBJ1-1,TGTGCCAGCAGTTTAGCCCTGAACACTGAAGCTTTCTTT,CASSLALNTEAFF
-,TRBV14,-,TRBJ2-7,TGTGCCAGCAGCCAAGATAGGAGGGCGCAGTACTTC,CASSQDRRAQYF
few,TRBV18,TRBD1,TRBJ2-5,TGTGCCAGCTCACCGGACAGGGAGGTGACCCAGTACTTC,CASSPDREVTQYF
-,TRBV11-2,-,TRBJ2-2,TGTGCCAGCAGCTTAACCCTAGCGAGAATTAACACCGGGGAGCTGTTTTTT,CASSLTLARINTGELFF
few,TRBV9,TRBD2,TRBJ2-3,TGTGCCAGCAGCGTAGAGATGCGGACTAGCGGGAGTGATACGCAGTATTTT,CASSVEMRTSGSDTQYF
-,TRBV20-1,TRBD1,TRBJ2-1,TGCAGTGCTAGAGACCCGGGACAGGGGGCAGGCAATGAGCAGTTCTTC,CSARDPGQGAGNEQFF
few,TRBV25-1,TRBD1,TRBJ2-1,TGTGCCAGCAGAGACAGGGGAGACAATGAGCAGTTCTTC,CASRDRGDNEQFF
few,TRBV12-3/TRBV12-4,TRBD2,TRBJ2-5,TGTGCCAGCAGTTTAGCGCTAGCGGGGGATAGAGAGACCCAGTACTTC,CASSLALAGDRETQYF
many,TRBV18,-,TRBJ2-5,TGTGCCAGCTCACCACGGACTACACAAGAGACCCAGTACTTC,CASSPRTTQETQYF
few,TRBV5-1,-,TRBJ1-1,TGCGCCAGCAGCCTTCTCGGGACAATTAACACTGAAGCTTTCTTT,CASSLLGTINTEAFF
-,TRBV5-1,TRBD2,TRBJ2-3,TGCGCCAGCATGGCTAGCGGGGACACAGATACGCAGTATTTT,CASMASGDTDTQYF
-,TRBV29-1,TRBD1,TRBJ2-2,TGCAGCGTTCACAGGGGCCGGAACACCGGGGAGCTGTTTTTT,CSVHRGRNTGELFF
-,TRBV15,TRBD1,TRBJ1-3,TGTGCCACCAGCAGAGGGGACGAGGGGGCGGTTGGAAACACCATATATTTT,CATSRGDEGAVGNTIYF
-,TRBV5-5,-,TRBJ1-3,TGTGCCAGCAGCTCTCCGACAGCTGGAAACACCATATATTTT,CASSSPTAGNTIYF
-,TRBV5-1,-,TRBJ2-3,TGCGCCAGCAATCGAGGGAGCACAGATACGCAGTATTTT,CASNRGSTDTQYF
-,TRBV6-1,-,TRBJ1-5,TGTGCCAGCAGTGTCGACCCAGGCCTTAATCAGCCCCAGCATTTT,CASSVDPGLNQPQHF
few,TRBV14,-,TRBJ2-7,TGTGCCAGCAGCCAAGTCTACAGCTCCTACGAGCAGTACTTC,CASSQVYSSYEQYF
few,TRBV7-9,-,TRBJ2-7,TGTGCCAGCAGCTTAGAACCCGGGGCCTACGAGCAGTACTTC,CASSLEPGAYEQYF
-,TRBV5-1,-,TRBJ1-5,TGCGTCTTAGGTGAGAATCAGCCCCAGCATTTT,CVLGENQPQHF
few,TRBV5-1,-,TRBJ1-4,TGCGCCAGCAGCACCGGAACGGGGTTACGGGGAAAACTGTTTTTT,CASSTGTGLRGKLFF
few,TRBV6-1,-,TRBJ1-5,TGTGCCAGCATGAGGGCTCATAGCAATCAGCCCCAGCATTTT,CASMRAHSNQPQHF
-,TRBV2,TRBD1,TRBJ2-6,TGTGCCAGCAGGCAGGGGGCGCGTATAACAGGGGCCAACGTCCTGACTTTC,CASRQGARITGANVLTF
-,TRBV12-3/TRBV12-4,TRBD1,TRBJ2-2,TGTGCCAGCAACGCCGTAGGACAGGGGATCGGGGAGCTGTTTTTT,CASNAVGQGIGELFF
-,TRBV29-1,TRBD2,TRBJ2-2,TGCAGCGTTGATAGCGGGAAGGCGAACACCGGGGAGCTGTTTTTT,CSVDSGKANTGELFF
-,TRBV11-2,TRBD2,TRBJ2-1,TGTGCCAGCAGCTCCGGGACTAGCGGGAGTGCTTCTTCGCAGTTCTTC,CASSSGTSGSASSQFF
-,TRBV27,-,TRBJ2-3,TGTGCCAGCAGTGACCCCATTTTAGAGGGGCCAGGCACAGATACGCAGTATTTT,CASSDPILEGPGTDTQYF
few,TRBV3-1,TRBD1,TRBJ1-1,TGTGCCAGCCGGGACAGGTACGCGAACACTGAAGCTTTCTTT,CASRDRYANTEAFF
few,TRBV15,-,TRBJ2-3,TGTGCCACCAGCAGAGACCCACAGAGCACAGATACGCAGTATTTT,CATSRDPQSTDTQYF
-,TRBV12-3/TRBV12-4,TRBD1,TRBJ1-1,TGTGCCAGCAGCGGACAGGGAGTGTTCACTGAAGCTTTCTTT,CASSGQGVFTEAFF
-,TRBV6-2/TRBV6-3,-,TRBJ2-1,TGTGCCACCTTGACCGGGGGATCCTACAATGAGCAGTTCTTC,CATLTGGSYNEQFF
-,TRBV9,-,TRBJ2-1,TGTGCCAGCAGCGTAGGGCAGGGGTACTACAATGAGCAGTTCTTC,CASSVGQGYYNEQFF
-,TRBV5-6,-,TRBJ2-1,TGTGCCAGCAGCGTCCCGACAGGTTTTGAGCAGTTCTTC,CASSVPTGFEQFF
-,TRBV5-1,TRBD2,TRBJ2-3,TGCGCCAGCAGCCTCCCCGGTAGCGGGACAGATACGCAGTATTTT,CASSLPGSGTDTQYF
once,TRBV18,-,TRBJ2-3,TGTGCCAGCTCACCACAGGACTCCTATACGCAGTATTTT,CASSPQDSYTQYF
few,TRBV5-1,-,TRBJ1-1,TGCGCCAGCAGCTTCACGGGAGGGTACACTGAAGCTTTCTTT,CASSFTGGYTEAFF
few,TRBV27,-,TRBJ2-2,TGTGCCAGCACCCTTGGGCAGGGTAGAGGCGGGGAGCTGTTTTTT,CASTLGQGRGGELFF
-,TRBV20-1,TRBD1,TRBJ2-7,TGCAGTGCTCCCGGGACAGGATGGGACGAGCAGTACTTC,CSAPGTGWDEQYF
-,TRBV12-3/TRBV12-4,-,TRBJ2-2,TGTGCCAGCAGCATAAGTGAGGTCGGGGAGCTGTTTTTT,CASSISEVGELFF
-,TRBV30,TRBD2,TRBJ2-3,TGTGCCTCCCTAGGGGCGGGAGGGGGAACAGATACGCAGTATTTT,CASLGAGGGTDTQYF
-,TRBV3-1,-,TRBJ2-1,TGTGCCAGCAGCCAAGTCCGGACTGAGCAGTTCTTC,CASSQVRTEQFF
few,TRBV20-1,-,TRBJ2-3,TGCAGTGCTAGAATAGCGTCTACAGATACGCAGTATTTT,CSARIASTDTQYF
-,TRBV20-1,-,TRBJ1-1,TGCAGTGCTCCCAGTCCCGGGGGCACTGAAGCTTTCTTT,CSAPSPGGTEAFF